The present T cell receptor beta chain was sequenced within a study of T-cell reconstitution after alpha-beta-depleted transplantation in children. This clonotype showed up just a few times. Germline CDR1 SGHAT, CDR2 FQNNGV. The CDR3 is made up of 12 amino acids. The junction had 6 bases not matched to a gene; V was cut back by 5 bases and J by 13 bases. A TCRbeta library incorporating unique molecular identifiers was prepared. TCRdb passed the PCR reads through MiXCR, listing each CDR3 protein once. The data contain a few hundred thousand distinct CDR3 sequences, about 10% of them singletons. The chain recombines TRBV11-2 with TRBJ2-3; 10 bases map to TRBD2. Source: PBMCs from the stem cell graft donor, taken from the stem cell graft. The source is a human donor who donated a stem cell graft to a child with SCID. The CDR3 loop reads CASSGTGLAEYF. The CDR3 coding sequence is TGTGCCAGCAGCGGGACCGGACTAGCGGAGTATTTT. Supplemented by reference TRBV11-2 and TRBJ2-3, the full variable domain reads EAGVAQSPRYKIIEKRQSVAFWCNPISGHATLYWYQQILGQGPKLLIQFQNNGVVDDSQLPKDRFSAERLKGVDSTLKIQPAKLEDSAVYLCASSGTGLAEYFGPGTRLTVL.